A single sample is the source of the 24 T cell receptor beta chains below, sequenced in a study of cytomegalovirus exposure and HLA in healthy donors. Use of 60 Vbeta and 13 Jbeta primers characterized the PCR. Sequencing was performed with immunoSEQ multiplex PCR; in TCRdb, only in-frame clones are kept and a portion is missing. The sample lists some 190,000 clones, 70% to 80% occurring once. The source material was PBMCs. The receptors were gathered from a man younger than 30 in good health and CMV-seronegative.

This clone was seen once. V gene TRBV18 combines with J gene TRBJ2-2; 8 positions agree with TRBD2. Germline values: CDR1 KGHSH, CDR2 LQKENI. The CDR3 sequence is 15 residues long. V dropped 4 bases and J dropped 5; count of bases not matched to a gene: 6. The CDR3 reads CASSRKAGVTGELFF. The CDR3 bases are TGTGCCAGCTCACGCAAAGCGGGAGTGACCGGGGAGCTGTTTTTT. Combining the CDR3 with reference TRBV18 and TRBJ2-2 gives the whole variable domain NAGVMQNPRHLVRRRGQEARLRCSPMKGHSHVYWYRQLPEEGLKFMVYLQKENIIDESGMPKERFSAEFPKEGPSILRIQQVVRGDSAAYFCASSRKAGVTGELFFGEGSRLTVL.

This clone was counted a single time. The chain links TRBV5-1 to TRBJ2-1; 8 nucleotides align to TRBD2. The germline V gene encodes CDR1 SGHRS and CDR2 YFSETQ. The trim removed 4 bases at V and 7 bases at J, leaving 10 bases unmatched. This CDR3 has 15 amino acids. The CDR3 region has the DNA TGCGCCAGCAGCACGGTTGCGGGGGGAGGGAATGAGCAGTTCTTC. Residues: CASSTVAGGGNEQFF.

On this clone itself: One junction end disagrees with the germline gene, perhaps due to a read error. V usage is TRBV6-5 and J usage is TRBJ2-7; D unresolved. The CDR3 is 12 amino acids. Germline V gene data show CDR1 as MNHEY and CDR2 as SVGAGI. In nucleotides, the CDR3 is TGTGCCAGCACGGCGGCCTCCCACGAGCAGTACTTC. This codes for CASTAASHEQYF.

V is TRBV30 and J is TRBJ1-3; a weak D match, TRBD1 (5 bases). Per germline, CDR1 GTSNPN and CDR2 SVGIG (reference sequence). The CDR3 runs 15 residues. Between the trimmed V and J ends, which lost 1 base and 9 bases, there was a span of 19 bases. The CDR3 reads CAWSGGSIYYGTIYF. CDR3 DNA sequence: TGTGCCTGGAGTGGGGGCAGCATCTATTATGGCACCATATATTTT. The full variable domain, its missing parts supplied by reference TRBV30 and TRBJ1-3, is SQTIHQWPATLVQPVGSPLSLECTVEGTSNPNLYWYRQAAGRGLQLLFYSVGIGQISSEVPQNLSASRPQDRQFILSSKKLLLSDSGFYLCAWSGGSIYYGTIYFGEGSWLTVV.

CDR3 region: CVRSGSSHEQYF. The CDR3 DNA reads TGTGTCCGTAGCGGGAGCAGTCACGAGCAGTACTTC. The J gene is TRBJ2-7, the V gene TRBV19; 9 nucleotides line up with TRBD2. CDR1 is LNHDA and CDR2 is SQIVND in the germline V gene (reference sequence). This CDR3 has 12 amino acids.

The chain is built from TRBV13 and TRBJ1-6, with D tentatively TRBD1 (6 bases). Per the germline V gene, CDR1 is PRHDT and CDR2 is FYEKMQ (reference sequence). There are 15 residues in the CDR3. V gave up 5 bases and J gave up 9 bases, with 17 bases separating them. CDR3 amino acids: CASSPGEGGVSPLHF. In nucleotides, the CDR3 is TGTGCCAGCAGCCCCGGGGAGGGGGGTGTTTCACCCCTCCACTTT.

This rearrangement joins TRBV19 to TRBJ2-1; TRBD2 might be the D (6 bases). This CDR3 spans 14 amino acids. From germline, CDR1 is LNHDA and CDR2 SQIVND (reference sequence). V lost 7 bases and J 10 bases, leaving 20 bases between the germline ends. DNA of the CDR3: TGTGCCAGTACCCATAGCGGCCCTGCAGGGGAGCAGTTCTTC. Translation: CASTHSGPAGEQFF.

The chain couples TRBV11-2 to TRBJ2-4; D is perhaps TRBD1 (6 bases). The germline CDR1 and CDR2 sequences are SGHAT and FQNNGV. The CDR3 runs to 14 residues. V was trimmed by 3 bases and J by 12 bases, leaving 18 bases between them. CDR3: CASSFSGQISNQYF. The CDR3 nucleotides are TGTGCCAGCAGCTTTTCGGGACAAATCTCGAATCAGTACTTC.

The CDR3, as DNA: TGTGCCAGCAGTGAGCGGGGGGGCGATTACAATGAGCAGTTCTTC. This gives the protein CASSERGGDYNEQFF. V and J are TRBV6-1 and TRBJ2-1; TRBD2 matches at 9 bases. Per the germline V gene, CDR1 is MNHNS and CDR2 is SASEGT. The CDR3 is 15 residues long. V was pared by 3 bases and J by 4 bases, with 4 bases of the junction left unmatched.

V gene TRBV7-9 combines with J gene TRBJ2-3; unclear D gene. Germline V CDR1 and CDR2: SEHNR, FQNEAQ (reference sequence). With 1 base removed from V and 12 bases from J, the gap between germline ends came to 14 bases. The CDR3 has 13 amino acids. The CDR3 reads CASSLEVLSLQYF. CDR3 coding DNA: TGTGCCAGCAGCTTAGAAGTTTTGTCACTTCAGTATTTT.

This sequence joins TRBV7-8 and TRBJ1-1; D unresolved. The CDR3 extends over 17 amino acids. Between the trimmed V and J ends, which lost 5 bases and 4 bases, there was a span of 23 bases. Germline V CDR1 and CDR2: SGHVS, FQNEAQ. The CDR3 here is CASSPGVVPSRSTEAFF. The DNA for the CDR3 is TGTGCCAGCAGCCCCGGGGTGGTCCCAAGTCGAAGCACTGAAGCTTTCTTT.

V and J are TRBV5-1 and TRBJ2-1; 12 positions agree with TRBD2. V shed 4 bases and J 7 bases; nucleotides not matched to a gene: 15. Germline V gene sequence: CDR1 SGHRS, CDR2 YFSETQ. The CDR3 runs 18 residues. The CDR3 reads CASSTLLAGGLSANEQFF. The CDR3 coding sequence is TGCGCCAGCAGCACATTACTAGCGGGAGGTTTAAGCGCGAATGAGCAGTTCTTC.

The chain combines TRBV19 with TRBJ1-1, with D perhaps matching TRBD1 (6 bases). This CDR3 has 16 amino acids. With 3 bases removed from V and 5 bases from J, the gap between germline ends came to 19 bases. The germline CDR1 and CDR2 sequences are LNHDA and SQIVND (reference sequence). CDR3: CASSILSGQGNTEAFF. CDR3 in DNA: TGTGCCAGTAGTATTTTAAGTGGGCAGGGGAATACTGAAGCTTTCTTT.

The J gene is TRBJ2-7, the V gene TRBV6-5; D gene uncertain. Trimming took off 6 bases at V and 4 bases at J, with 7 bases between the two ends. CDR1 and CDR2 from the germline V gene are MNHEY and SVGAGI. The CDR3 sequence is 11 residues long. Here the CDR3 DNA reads TGTGCCAGCAGGTCAGTTTACGAGCAGTACTTC. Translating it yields CASRSVYEQYF.

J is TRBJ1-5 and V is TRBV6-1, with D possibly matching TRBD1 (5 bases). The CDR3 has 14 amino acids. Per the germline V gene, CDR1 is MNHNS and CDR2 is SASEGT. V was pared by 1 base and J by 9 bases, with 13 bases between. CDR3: CASSEVRGRWPQHF. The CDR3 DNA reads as TGTGCCAGCAGTGAAGTTAGGGGCAGGTGGCCCCAGCATTTT.

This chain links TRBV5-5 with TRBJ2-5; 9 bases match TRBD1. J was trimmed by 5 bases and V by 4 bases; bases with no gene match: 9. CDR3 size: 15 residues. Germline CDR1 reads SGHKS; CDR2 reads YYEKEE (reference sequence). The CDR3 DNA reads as TGTGCCAGCAGCGTAGGACAGGGGATTAGGGAGACCCAGTACTTC. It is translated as CASSVGQGIRETQYF.

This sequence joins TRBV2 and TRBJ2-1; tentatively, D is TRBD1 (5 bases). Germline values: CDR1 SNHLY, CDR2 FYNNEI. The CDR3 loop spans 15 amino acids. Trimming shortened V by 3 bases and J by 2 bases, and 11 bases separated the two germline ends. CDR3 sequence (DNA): TGTGCCAGCAGTGAGAAGGGGATGCCCTACAATGAGCAGTTCTTC. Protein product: CASSEKGMPYNEQFF.

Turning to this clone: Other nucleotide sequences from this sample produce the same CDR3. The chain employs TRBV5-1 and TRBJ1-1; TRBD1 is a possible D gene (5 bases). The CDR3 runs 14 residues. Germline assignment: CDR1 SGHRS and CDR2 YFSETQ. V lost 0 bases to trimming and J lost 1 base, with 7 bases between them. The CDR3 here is CASSLVGGNTEAFF. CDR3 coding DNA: TGCGCCAGCAGCTTGGTGGGGGGGAACACTGAAGCTTTCTTT.

CDR3 DNA: TGTGCCAGCAGGAATCAGGGTCAAGAGACCCAGTACTTC. It codes for CASRNQGQETQYF. The chain carries TRBV7-3 and TRBJ2-5; possible D gene TRBD1, 5 bases. The CDR3 consists of 13 residues. Germline CDR1 and CDR2: SGHTA and FQGTGA. V was clipped by 6 bases and J by 2 bases, with 10 bases between them.

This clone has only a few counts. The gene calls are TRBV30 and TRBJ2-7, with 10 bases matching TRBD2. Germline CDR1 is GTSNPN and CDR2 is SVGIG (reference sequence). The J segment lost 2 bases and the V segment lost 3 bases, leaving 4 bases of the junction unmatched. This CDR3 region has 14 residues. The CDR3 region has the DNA TGTGCCTGGAGCAAGGGGACTAGCGCCTACGAGCAGTACTTC. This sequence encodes CAWSKGTSAYEQYF.

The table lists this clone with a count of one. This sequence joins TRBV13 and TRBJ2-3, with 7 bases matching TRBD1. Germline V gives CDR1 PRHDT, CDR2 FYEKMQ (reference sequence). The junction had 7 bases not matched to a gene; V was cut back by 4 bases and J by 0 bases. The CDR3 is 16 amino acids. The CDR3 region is CASSYRTGFSTDTQYF. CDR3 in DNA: TGTGCCAGCAGCTACCGGACAGGTTTTAGCACAGATACGCAGTATTTT.

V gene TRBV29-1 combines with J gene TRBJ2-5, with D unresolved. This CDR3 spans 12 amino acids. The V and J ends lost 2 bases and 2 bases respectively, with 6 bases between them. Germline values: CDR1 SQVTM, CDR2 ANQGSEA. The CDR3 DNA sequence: TGCAGCGTTGAATACCTACAAGAGACCCAGTACTTC. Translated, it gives CSVEYLQETQYF. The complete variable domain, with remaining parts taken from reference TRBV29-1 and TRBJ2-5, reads SAVISQKPSRDICQRGTSLTIQCQVDSQVTMMFWYRQQPGQSLTLIATANQGSEATYESGFVIDKFPISRPNLTFSTLTVSNMSPEDSSIYLCSVEYLQETQYFGPGTRLLVL.

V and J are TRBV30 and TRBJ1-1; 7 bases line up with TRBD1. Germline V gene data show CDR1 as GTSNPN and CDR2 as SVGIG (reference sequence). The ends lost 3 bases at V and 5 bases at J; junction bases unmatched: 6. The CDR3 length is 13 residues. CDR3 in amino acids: CAWRDPGGTEAFF. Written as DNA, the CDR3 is TGTGCCTGGAGGGATCCAGGGGGGACTGAAGCTTTCTTT.

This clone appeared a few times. DNA of the CDR3: TGTGCCAGCAGCGGGGGACATACCTATAATTCACCCCTCCACTTT. Its translation: CASSGGHTYNSPLHF. V is TRBV9 and J is TRBJ1-6; possible D gene TRBD1, 6 bases. This CDR3 spans 15 amino acids. The V and J ends lost 3 bases and 2 bases respectively, with 9 bases between them. Germline CDR1 is SGDLS and CDR2 is YYNGEE.